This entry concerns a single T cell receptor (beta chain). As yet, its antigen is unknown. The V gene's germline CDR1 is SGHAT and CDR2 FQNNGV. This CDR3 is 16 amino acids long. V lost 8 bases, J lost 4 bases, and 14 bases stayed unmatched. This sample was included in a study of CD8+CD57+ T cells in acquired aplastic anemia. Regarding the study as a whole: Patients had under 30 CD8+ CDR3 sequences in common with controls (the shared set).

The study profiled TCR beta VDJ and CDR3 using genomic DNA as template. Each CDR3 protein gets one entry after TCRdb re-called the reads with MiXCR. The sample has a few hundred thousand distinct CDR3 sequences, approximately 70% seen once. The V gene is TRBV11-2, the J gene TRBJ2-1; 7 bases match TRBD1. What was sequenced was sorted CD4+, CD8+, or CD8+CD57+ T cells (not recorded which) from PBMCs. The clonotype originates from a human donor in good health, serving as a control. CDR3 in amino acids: CASSGLGTEFYNEQFF. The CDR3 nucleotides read TGTGCCAGCTCAGGTTTGGGGACAGAATTTTACAATGAGCAGTTCTTC.